This is a list of T cell receptor beta chains from one sample in a study of blood T cell repertoires in COVID-19. Sequencing was performed with immunoSEQ multiplex PCR; in TCRdb, only in-frame clones are kept and a portion is missing. The sample lists approximately 140,000 clones; approximately 80% were seen once. Sequences were obtained from peripheral blood. These receptor sequences come from a human donor in a cohort sampled during active COVID-19. The CDR3 runs from the conserved cysteine through the conserved F or W. A D gene is named only where the DNA matches it firmly. Rows may omit the clone size; those that give it use once, few, many or a size class.

TRBD1	TRBJ1-2	NA	TRBV6-5	12	TGTGCCAGCAGTTTCCGACAGGGTGGCTACACCTTC	CASSFRQGGYTF
NA	TRBJ2-7	NA	TRBV10-2	14	TGCGCCAGCCGCGCGGTAGGGGAGGACTACGAGCAGTACTTC	CASRAVGEDYEQYF
NA	TRBJ2-1	NA	TRBV7-8	12	TGTGCCAGCAGCTTGGACTACCCAGAGCAGTTCTTC	CASSLDYPEQFF
NA	TRBJ2-1	NA	TRBV7-2	16	TGTGCCAGCAGCTTAGATCCCGGGGGGCTCGAGAATGAGCAGTTCTTC	CASSLDPGGLENEQFF
NA	TRBJ1-5	NA	TRBV7-8	16	TGTGCCAGCAGCTTAAGACTACAGGGCGGGTATCAGCCCCAGCATTTT	CASSLRLQGGYQPQHF
TRBD1	TRBJ1-1	NA	TRBV30	12	TGTGCCCTCCGGAGAGGGGGCCCTGAAGCTTTCTTT	CALRRGGPEAFF
NA	TRBJ1-4	NA	TRBV15	15	TGTGCCACCAGCAGAGGCGGCTTCCTTAATGAAAAACTGTTTTTT	CATSRGGFLNEKLFF
NA	TRBJ2-1	NA	TRBV5-5	13	TGTGCCAGCAGCTTGGGGCCTGGCGGTGAGCAGTTCTTC	CASSLGPGGEQFF
TRBD1	TRBJ1-5	NA	TRBV7-8	15	TGTGCCAGCAGCTGGGACGCCAGGGGGGATCAGCCCCAGCATTTT	CASSWDARGDQPQHF
TRBD1	TRBJ1-3	NA	TRBV3-1/TRBV3-2	16	TGTGCCAGCAGCCAAGATCCGGGACAGGGGTTAAACACCATATATTTT	CASSQDPGQGLNTIYF
NA	TRBJ1-2	many	TRBV27	14	TGTGCCAGCAGTTTATCCGGCGGGGCCTATGGCTACACCTTC	CASSLSGGAYGYTF
NA	TRBJ1-5	NA	TRBV6-2/TRBV6-3	19	TGTGCCAGCAGTTACCCACCGCTGGCAGGGGACCTAACGAATCAGCCCCAGCATTTT	CASSYPPLAGDLTNQPQHF
NA	TRBJ2-4	NA	TRBV6-4	16	TGTGCCAGCTCGGAACAGGGTGGATTAGCCAAAAACATTCAGTACTTC	CASSEQGGLAKNIQYF
TRBD2	TRBJ2-1	few	TRBV7-2	15	TGTGCCAGCAGCTTAGCCAGCGGGGGGTCCAATGAGCAGTTCTTC	CASSLASGGSNEQFF
TRBD2	TRBJ2-7	few	TRBV5-8	15	TGTGCCAGCAGCTTGGACTGGGGGGGGGACTACGAGCAGTACTTC	CASSLDWGGDYEQYF
NA	TRBJ2-3	NA	TRBV7-2	15	TGTGCCAGCAGCCCGTGGGCCGAAAGGGGCGATACGCAGTATTTT	CASSPWAERGDTQYF
NA	TRBJ1-2	NA	TRBV10-3	13	TGTGCCACCCAATGGGGGGATAACTATGGCTACACCTTC	CATQWGDNYGYTF
NA	TRBJ1-6	few	TRBV3-1/TRBV3-2	17	TGTGCCAGCAGCCCCAATTCGTCAGGGACCTATAATTCACCCCTCCACTTT	CASSPNSSGTYNSPLHF
NA	TRBJ2-1	NA	TRBV6-5	15	TGTGCCAGCAGCCGCGCGGGGAGCTCCTACAATGAGCAGTTCTTC	CASSRAGSSYNEQFF
NA	TRBJ2-3	NA	TRBV4-3	13	TGCGCCAGCAGCCAAGATCGAGGAGATACGCAGTATTTT	CASSQDRGDTQYF
TRBD2	TRBJ2-7	NA	TRBV28	15	TGTGCCAGCAGTTCCGGACTAGCGGATTTTTACGAGCAGTACTTC	CASSSGLADFYEQYF
TRBD2	TRBJ2-3	NA	TRBV2	17	TGTGCCAGCAGTGAAGACCCGGGACTAGCGGGGGCCGATACGCAGTATTTT	CASSEDPGLAGADTQYF
TRBD1	TRBJ1-3	NA	TRBV3-1/TRBV3-2	17	TGTGCCAGCACCCCCGGGACAGGCATTAGCTCTGGAAACACCATATATTTT	CASTPGTGISSGNTIYF
TRBD2	TRBJ2-2	NA	TRBV23-1	21	TGCGCCAGCAGCCATGGGTGGGTATTAATAGCGGGGGGCGAGAACACCGGGGAGCTGTTTTTT	CASSHGWVLIAGGENTGELFF
NA	TRBJ2-7	once	TRBV15	15	TGTGCCACCAGCAGAGCCCGCGACCCAGGCTACGAGCAGTACTTC	CATSRARDPGYEQYF
TRBD2	TRBJ2-1	NA	TRBV12-5	16	TGTGCTAGTGGTTTAGGTGCCCTAGCGGGGGGGAATGAGCAGTTCTTC	CASGLGALAGGNEQFF
NA	TRBJ2-3	NA	TRBV5-6	14	TGTGCCAGCAGCTTCGCGGGGCCGGCAGATACGCAGTATTTT	CASSFAGPADTQYF
NA	TRBJ1-1	NA	TRBV30	13	TGTGCCTGGAGTGCGAGCCATAACACTGAAGCTTTCTTT	CAWSASHNTEAFF
TRBD2	TRBJ2-7	NA	TRBV18	14	TGTGCCAGCTCACAACTAGCGGTTGACTACGAGCAGTACTTC	CASSQLAVDYEQYF
TRBD1	TRBJ2-5	NA	TRBV28	14	TGTGCCAGCAGTAAAGGGGGACAGAGGGAGACCCAGTACTTC	CASSKGGQRETQYF
TRBD2	TRBJ2-7	NA	TRBV7-7	15	TGTGCTAGCAGCCCCGGACTAGCGGGGGACTACGAGCAGTACTTC	CASSPGLAGDYEQYF
TRBD2	TRBJ2-2	NA	TRBV7-3	17	TGTGCCAGCAGCATTCTAGCGGGGGGCGCGAACACCGGGGAGCTGTTTTTT	CASSILAGGANTGELFF
NA	TRBJ2-2	NA	TRBV4-2	15	TGTGCCAGCAGCCCCGAAGGGGCTAGAACCGGGGAGCTGTTTTTT	CASSPEGARTGELFF